Below, 21 T cell receptor beta chains from the same sample are listed, as sequenced in a study of cytomegalovirus exposure and HLA in healthy donors. The study ran its PCR with 60 Vbeta and 13 Jbeta primers. The data were produced by immunoSEQ multiplex PCR, yet TCRdb's version contains in-frame clones alone and is incomplete. Of 35,000 to 50,000 clones listed, roughly 77% are singletons. The sample consisted of PBMCs. The receptors were gathered from a man aged 30-40 years in good health and CMV-seronegative.

V gene TRBV7-2 combines with J gene TRBJ2-5; 7 bases match TRBD1. The CDR3 is 14 amino acids. CDR1 SGHTA and CDR2 FQGNSA come from the germline V gene. V gave up 5 bases and J gave up 3 bases; unmatched junction bases: 6. CDR3 in DNA: TGTGCCAGCAGCCCTAACAGGGGAAAAGAGACCCAGTACTTC. Encoded protein: CASSPNRGKETQYF.

This clone was found once. The chain has TRBV2 and TRBJ1-2, with D uncertain. The CDR3 consists of 13 residues. Per the germline V gene, CDR1 is SNHLY and CDR2 is FYNNEI. Trimming took off 10 bases at V and 5 bases at J, with 17 bases between the two ends. CDR3 DNA: TGTGCCAACCAACTCGAAGCGGCGTATGGCTACACCTTC. This translates into CANQLEAAYGYTF.

The chain uses TRBV15 and TRBJ2-1; D remains ambiguous. V gave up 1 base and J gave up 4 bases, with 8 bases separating them. This CDR3 contains 14 residues. Germline CDR1 LNHNV, CDR2 YYDKDF (reference sequence). The CDR3 bases are TGTGCCACCAGCAGAGGCCTAGATTACAATGAGCAGTTCTTC. Amino acids: CATSRGLDYNEQFF.

The chain employs TRBV5-4 and TRBJ2-1; possibly TRBD2 for D (5 bases). The V gene lost 7 bases and the J gene lost 0 bases, with 11 bases spanning the gap. CDR3 length: 14 amino acids. The germline gives CDR1 SGHNT, CDR2 YYREEE (reference sequence). CDR3 bases: TGTGCCAGCGGGTTCGACTACTCCTACAATGAGCAGTTCTTC. This sequence encodes CASGFDYSYNEQFF.

The J gene is TRBJ2-7, the V gene TRBV7-8, with TRBD2 matching 12 bases. The trim removed 2 bases at V and 6 bases at J, leaving 14 bases unmatched. The germline gives CDR1 SGHVS, CDR2 FQNEAQ. The CDR3 covers 18 residues. The CDR3 loop reads CASSLYLAGGPSVGEQYF. The DNA of the CDR3 is TGTGCCAGCAGCTTATATCTAGCGGGAGGGCCCTCCGTAGGCGAGCAGTACTTC.

The gene calls are TRBV21-1 and TRBJ1-5; the table gives TRBD1 as D, unverified against the DNA. TRBV21-1 is assigned pseudogene status. The CDR3 totals 12 residues. CDR3 sequence: CASSKQGQPQHF. CDR3 nucleotide sequence: TGTGCCAGCAGCAAACAGGGTCAGCCCCAGCATTTT.

V is TRBV7-3 and J is TRBJ1-1; D is unclear. This CDR3 has 13 residues. The V end lost 1 base, the J end lost 2 bases, and 5 bases lay between the germline ends. Germline CDR1 is SGHTA and CDR2 is FQGTGA. The CDR3 DNA sequence: TGTGCCAGCAGCTTAAACAGCAACACTGAAGCTTTCTTT. Protein product: CASSLNSNTEAFF.

The chain joins TRBV5-1 to TRBJ2-1; maybe TRBD2 (6 bases). Trimming cost V 6 bases and J 0 bases, with 16 bases left between them. Looked up from germline, CDR1 is SGHRS and CDR2 is YFSETQ. The CDR3 is made up of 16 amino acids. The CDR3 here is CASKRNAGNSYNEQFF. Here the CDR3 DNA reads TGCGCCAGCAAAAGGAACGCGGGGAACTCCTACAATGAGCAGTTCTTC.

The rearrangement joins TRBV7-2 to TRBJ1-1, with D perhaps matching TRBD1 (5 bases). The V end was cut by 1 base, the J end by 2 bases, with 11 bases between. The CDR3 has 15 residues. From germline, CDR1 is SGHTA and CDR2 FQGNSA. Here the CDR3 DNA reads TGTGCCAGCAGCTTAGTGGCCAGGGTAAACACTGAAGCTTTCTTT. Amino acid sequence: CASSLVARVNTEAFF.

The rearrangement links TRBV27 to TRBJ2-2; 8 nucleotides line up with TRBD1. Losses at the gene ends were 6 bases for V and 7 bases for J; bases not matched to a gene: 7. The germline V gene has CDR1 MNHEY and CDR2 SMNVEV (reference sequence). The CDR3 runs 14 residues. The CDR3, as DNA: TGTGCCAGCAGGTTGACAGGGGATCACGGGGAGCTGTTTTTT. Protein sequence: CASRLTGDHGELFF.

The chain employs TRBV27 and TRBJ1-6; 9 nucleotides align to TRBD1. Germline V lookup: CDR1 MNHEY, CDR2 SMNVEV (reference sequence). The CDR3 consists of 15 residues. J lost 10 bases, V lost 3 bases, and 7 bases had no gene match. The CDR3 bases are TGTGCCAGCAGTTTTACAGGGGGCGGGAAATCACCCCTCCACTTT. Translated, it gives CASSFTGGGKSPLHF.

The chain is built from TRBV9 and TRBJ2-1; 13 bases agree with TRBD2. Germline CDR1 and CDR2: SGDLS and YYNGEE. V lost 2 bases to trimming and J lost 8 bases; unmatched junction nucleotides: 7. CDR3 length: 16 amino acids. The CDR3 sequence is CASSVGTSGNPHEQFF. CDR3 sequence (DNA): TGTGCCAGCAGCGTGGGGACTAGCGGGAACCCCCATGAGCAGTTCTTC.

The CDR3 sequence: CASSPGHFPNQPQHF. The CDR3 nucleotides read TGTGCCAGTAGCCCGGGACATTTTCCCAATCAGCCCCAGCATTTT. V and J are TRBV19 and TRBJ1-5; the D gene is possibly TRBD1 (6 bases). V lost 6 bases to trimming and J lost 3 bases, with 15 bases between them. The CDR3 covers 15 residues. Germline lookup yields CDR1 LNHDA and CDR2 SQIVND (reference sequence).

In its sample, this clone was seen once. The rearrangement uses TRBV2 and TRBJ2-3; D is ambiguous. V lost 6 bases and J 2 bases, leaving 3 bases between the germline ends. The length of the CDR3 is 11 residues. The germline V gene has CDR1 SNHLY and CDR2 FYNNEI. CDR3 loop: CASSYTDTQYF. CDR3 nucleotide sequence: TGTGCCAGCAGCTACACAGATACGCAGTATTTT.

The chain employs TRBV28 and TRBJ2-1; 8 nucleotides align to TRBD2. After removal of 10 bases from V and 0 bases from J, the junction contained 17 bases not matched to a gene. Per germline, CDR1 MDHEN and CDR2 SYDVKM. The CDR3 sequence is 18 residues long. The CDR3 nucleotides read TGTGCCACCCCTCGCGGAGCTAGCGGGCTTAGCTCCTACAATGAGCAGTTCTTC. This translates into CATPRGASGLSSYNEQFF.

The rearrangement links TRBV5-4 to TRBJ2-1; 10 bases line up with TRBD2. Germline CDR1 SGHNT, CDR2 YYREEE (reference sequence). Trimming removed 2 bases from V and 2 bases from J; junction bases left unmatched: 1. The CDR3 runs to 15 residues. CDR3 sequence (DNA): TGTGCCAGCAGCTTCAGCGGGGGGGCCTACAATGAGCAGTTCTTC. It translates to CASSFSGGAYNEQFF.

The chain has TRBV6-1 and TRBJ2-5; TRBD1 matches at 7 bases. With the DNA end fitting TRBJ2-7 better, the J assignment may be wrong. The CDR3 has 14 amino acids. In germline, CDR1 is MNHNS, CDR2 SASEGT. CDR3: CASSDRQGYNEQYF. Here the CDR3 DNA reads TGTGCCAGCAGTGACCGACAGGGATACAACGAGCAGTACTTC.

This clone was observed once. V usage is TRBV6-5 and J usage is TRBJ2-1; 9 bases align to TRBD2. Germline trimming cut 0 bases from V and 4 bases from J; bases unmatched to any gene: 4. CDR3 length equals 16 residues. The germline V gene has CDR1 MNHEY and CDR2 SVGAGI. The DNA for the CDR3 is TGTGCCAGCAGTTACTCCTGGCGGGAGGGTTACAATGAGCAGTTCTTC. Residues: CASSYSWREGYNEQFF.

The gene calls are TRBV6-6 and TRBJ1-5, with D possibly TRBD1 on 6 matching bases. The CDR3 sequence is 14 residues long. The germline CDR1 and CDR2 sequences are MNHNY and SVGAGI (reference sequence). Trimming removed 7 bases at V and 12 bases at J, with 22 bases between. CDR3 coding DNA: TGTGCCAGCAACCTGGGACGGGGGGCGTCGTTCCAGCATTTT. It translates to CASNLGRGASFQHF.

As to this clone: One end of the junction varies from germline; a read error may be responsible. The chain has TRBV7-9 and TRBJ2-3; D is uncertain. The CDR3 covers 12 residues. Germline V gives CDR1 SEHNR, CDR2 FQNEAQ (reference sequence). The CDR3 bases are TGTTCCAGCAGCTTCTCCACAGATACGCAGTATTTT. Its translation: CSSSFSTDTQYF.

This rearrangement joins TRBV18 to TRBJ1-3, with 9 bases aligning to TRBD1. The V gene end was trimmed by 3 bases and the J gene end by 0 bases; junction bases not matched to a gene: 6. Germline V gene lookup returns CDR1 KGHSH and CDR2 LQKENI. This CDR3 has 17 amino acids. DNA of the CDR3: TGTGCCAGCTCACCCACGGGACAGGGCGGCTCTGGAAACACCATATATTTT. Encoded protein: CASSPTGQGGSGNTIYF.